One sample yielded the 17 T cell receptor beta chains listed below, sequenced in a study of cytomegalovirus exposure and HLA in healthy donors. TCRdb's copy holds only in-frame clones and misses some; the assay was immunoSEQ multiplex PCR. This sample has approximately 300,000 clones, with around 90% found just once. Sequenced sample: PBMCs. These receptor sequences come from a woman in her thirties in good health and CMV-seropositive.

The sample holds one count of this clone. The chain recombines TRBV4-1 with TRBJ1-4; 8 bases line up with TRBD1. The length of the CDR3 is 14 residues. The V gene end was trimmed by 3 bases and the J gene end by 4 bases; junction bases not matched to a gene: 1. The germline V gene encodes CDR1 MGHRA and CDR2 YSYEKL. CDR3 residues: CASSQTGVNEKLFF. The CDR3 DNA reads TGCGCCAGCAGCCAGACAGGGGTTAATGAAAAACTGTTTTTT.

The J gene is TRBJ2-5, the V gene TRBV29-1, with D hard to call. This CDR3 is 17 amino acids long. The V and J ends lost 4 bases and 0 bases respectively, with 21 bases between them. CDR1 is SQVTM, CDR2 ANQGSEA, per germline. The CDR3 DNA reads TGCAGCGTTGTCGAGTTGTACTCCTCCGTGTACCAAGAGACCCAGTACTTC. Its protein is CSVVELYSSVYQETQYF.

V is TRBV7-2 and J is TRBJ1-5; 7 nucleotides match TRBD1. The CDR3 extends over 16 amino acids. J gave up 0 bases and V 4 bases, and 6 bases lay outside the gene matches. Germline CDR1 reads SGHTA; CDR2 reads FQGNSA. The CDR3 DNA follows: TGTGCCAGCAGCTACGCCGGGACAGATAGCAATCAGCCCCAGCATTTT. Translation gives CASSYAGTDSNQPQHF.

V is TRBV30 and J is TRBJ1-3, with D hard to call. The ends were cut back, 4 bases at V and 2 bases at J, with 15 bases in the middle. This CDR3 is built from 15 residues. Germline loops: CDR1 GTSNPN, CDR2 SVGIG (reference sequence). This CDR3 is CAWTNRPLAGNTIYF. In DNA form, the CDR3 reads TGTGCCTGGACCAATCGGCCCCTCGCTGGAAACACCATATATTTT. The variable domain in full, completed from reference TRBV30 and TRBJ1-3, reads SQTIHQWPATLVQPVGSPLSLECTVEGTSNPNLYWYRQAAGRGLQLLFYSVGIGQISSEVPQNLSASRPQDRQFILSSKKLLLSDSGFYLCAWTNRPLAGNTIYFGEGSWLTVV.

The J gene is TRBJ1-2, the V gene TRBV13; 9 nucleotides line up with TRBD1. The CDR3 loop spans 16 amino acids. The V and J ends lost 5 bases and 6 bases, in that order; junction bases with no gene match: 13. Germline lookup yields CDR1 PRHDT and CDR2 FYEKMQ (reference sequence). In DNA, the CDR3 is TGTGCCAGCAGCAATACACAGGGGGCGAAGGAAGATGGCTACACCTTC. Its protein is CASSNTQGAKEDGYTF.

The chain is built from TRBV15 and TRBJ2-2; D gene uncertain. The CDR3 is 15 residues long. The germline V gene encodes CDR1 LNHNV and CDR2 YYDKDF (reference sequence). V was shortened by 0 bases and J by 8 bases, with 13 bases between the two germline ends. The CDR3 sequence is CATSRDRVLGGELFF. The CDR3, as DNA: TGTGCCACCAGCAGAGATCGGGTCCTGGGGGGGGAGCTGTTTTTT.

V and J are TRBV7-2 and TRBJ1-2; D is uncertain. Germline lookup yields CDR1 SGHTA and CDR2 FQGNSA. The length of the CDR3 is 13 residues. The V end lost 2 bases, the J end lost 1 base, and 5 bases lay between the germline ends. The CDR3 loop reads CASSLRGNYGYTF. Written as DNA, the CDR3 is TGTGCCAGCAGCTTACGGGGTAACTATGGCTACACCTTC.

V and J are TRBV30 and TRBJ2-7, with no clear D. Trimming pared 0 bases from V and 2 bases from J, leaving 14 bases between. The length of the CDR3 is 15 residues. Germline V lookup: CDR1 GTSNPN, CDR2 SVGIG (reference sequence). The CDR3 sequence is CAWSVGLSATYEQYF. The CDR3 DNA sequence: TGTGCCTGGAGTGTGGGTTTGTCTGCCACCTACGAGCAGTACTTC.

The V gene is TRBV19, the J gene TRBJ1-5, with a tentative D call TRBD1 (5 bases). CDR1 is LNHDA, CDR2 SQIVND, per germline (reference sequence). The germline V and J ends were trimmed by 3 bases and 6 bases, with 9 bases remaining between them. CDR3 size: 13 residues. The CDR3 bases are TGTGCCAGTAGTATCCAGGGAAGTCAGCCCCAGCATTTT. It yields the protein CASSIQGSQPQHF.

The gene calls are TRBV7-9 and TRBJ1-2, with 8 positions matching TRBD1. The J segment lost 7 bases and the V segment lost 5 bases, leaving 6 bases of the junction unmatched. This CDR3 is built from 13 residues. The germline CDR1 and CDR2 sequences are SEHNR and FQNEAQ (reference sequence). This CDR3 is CASSNGQGPGYTF. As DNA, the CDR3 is TGTGCCAGCAGCAACGGACAGGGCCCTGGCTACACCTTC.

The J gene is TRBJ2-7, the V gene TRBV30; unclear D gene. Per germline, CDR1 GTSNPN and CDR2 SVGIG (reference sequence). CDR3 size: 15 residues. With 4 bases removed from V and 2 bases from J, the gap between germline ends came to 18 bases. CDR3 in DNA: TGTGCCTGGAAAGGCGGTCTTACTGAAACCTACGAGCAGTACTTC. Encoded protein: CAWKGGLTETYEQYF.

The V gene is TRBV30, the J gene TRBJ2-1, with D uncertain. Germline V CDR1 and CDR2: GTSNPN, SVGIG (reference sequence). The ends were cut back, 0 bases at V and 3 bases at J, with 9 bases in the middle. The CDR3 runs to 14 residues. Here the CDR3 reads CAWSVSGFYNEQFF. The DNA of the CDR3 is TGTGCCTGGAGTGTGTCTGGGTTCTACAATGAGCAGTTCTTC.

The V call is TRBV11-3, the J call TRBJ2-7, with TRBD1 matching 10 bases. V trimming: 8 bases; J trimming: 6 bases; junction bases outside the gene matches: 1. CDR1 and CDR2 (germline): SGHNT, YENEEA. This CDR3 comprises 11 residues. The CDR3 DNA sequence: TGTGCCAGCGGGACAGGGGCCGAGCAGTACTTC. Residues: CASGTGAEQYF.

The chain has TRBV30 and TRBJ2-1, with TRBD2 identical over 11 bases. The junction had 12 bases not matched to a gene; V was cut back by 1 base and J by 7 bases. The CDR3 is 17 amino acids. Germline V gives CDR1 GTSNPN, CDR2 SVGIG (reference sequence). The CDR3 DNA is TGTGCCTGGAGTGGCCGGAAACTAGCGGGAGTGTTGAATGAGCAGTTCTTC. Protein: CAWSGRKLAGVLNEQFF.

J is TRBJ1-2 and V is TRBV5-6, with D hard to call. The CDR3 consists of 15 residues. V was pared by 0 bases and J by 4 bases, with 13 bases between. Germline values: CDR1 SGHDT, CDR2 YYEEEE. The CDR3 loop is CASSLGQAEVYGYTF. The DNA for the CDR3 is TGTGCCAGCAGCTTGGGGCAGGCCGAGGTCTATGGCTACACCTTC. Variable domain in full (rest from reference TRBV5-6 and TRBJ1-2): DAGVTQSPTHLIKTRGQQVTLRCSPKSGHDTVSWYQQALGQGPQFIFQYYEEEERQRGNFPDRFSGHQFPNYSSELNVNALLLGDSALYLCASSLGQAEVYGYTFGSGTRLTVV.

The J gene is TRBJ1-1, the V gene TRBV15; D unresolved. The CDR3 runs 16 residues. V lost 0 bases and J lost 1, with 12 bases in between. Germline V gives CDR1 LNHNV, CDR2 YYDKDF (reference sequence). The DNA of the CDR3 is TGTGCCACCAGCAGAGATTATACGGAACCGAACACTGAAGCTTTCTTT. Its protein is CATSRDYTEPNTEAFF.

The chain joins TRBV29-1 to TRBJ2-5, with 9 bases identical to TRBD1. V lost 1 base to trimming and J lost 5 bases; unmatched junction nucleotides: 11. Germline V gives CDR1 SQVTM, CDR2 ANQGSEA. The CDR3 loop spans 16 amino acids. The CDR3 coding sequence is TGCAGCGTTGAAGTTTCGTACAGGGGGCATCGGGAGACCCAGTACTTC. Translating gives CSVEVSYRGHRETQYF.